Reported below is one TCR beta chain. As yet, its antigen is unknown. The second PCR ran about 6 to 11 cycles with a sample-barcoded 5' primer and J-beta primers. Each cDNA molecule received a tag from a template-switch adaptor that had 12 random nucleotides. TCRdb ran MiXCR on the 5' RACE reads and lists one entry per CDR3 protein. The data hold some 880,000 distinct CDR3 sequences, with around 34% observed a single time. This specimen comes from a study of blood T cells in healthy people across ages. Study results and limitations: PBMCs left unsorted prevented a conclusive naive versus antigen-experienced comparison.

Each donor had 8.5 to 10 milliliters of peripheral blood drawn. Germline CDR1 MNHEY, CDR2 SVGAGI. The CDR3 covers 15 residues. The V end was cut by 10 bases, the J end by 0 bases, with 18 bases between. The specimen was blood. This clonotype was sampled from a man younger than 30 in good health. The chain links TRBV6-5 to TRBJ1-2, with D uncertain. In DNA form, the CDR3 reads TGTGCCACGAAACATAAAAACACAGCTAACTATGGCTACACCTTC. It translates to CATKHKNTANYGYTF.